The 29 T cell receptor beta chains below come from one sample, sequenced in a study of graft-versus-host responses after intestinal transplantation. Some clones are missing from TCRdb's copy, which holds only in-frame ones; the method was immunoSEQ multiplex PCR. The profile shows some 12,000 clones, around four fifths of them singletons. The sequenced sample was PBMCs, obtained about 130 days after transplant. The receptor set was obtained from a human patient who received an intestinal transplant, so some T cells may come from the graft donor.

The chain uses TRBV6-5 and TRBJ2-7; tentative D call: TRBD1 (6 bases). This CDR3 contains 15 residues. V was clipped by 6 bases and J by 0 bases, with 15 bases between them. Germline CDR1 MNHEY, CDR2 SVGAGI. The CDR3 coding sequence is TGTGCCAGCAGCCTAAGGGACAAAGGCTCCTACGAGCAGTACTTC. Its protein product is CASSLRDKGSYEQYF.

J is TRBJ2-7 and V is TRBV7-9; D remains unclear. Looked up from germline, CDR1 is SEHNR and CDR2 is FQNEAQ (reference sequence). The germline V and J ends were trimmed by 5 bases and 3 bases, with 5 bases remaining between them. The CDR3 is made up of 11 amino acids. The CDR3 DNA follows: TGTGCCAGCAGCCCCAGCTACGAGCAGTACTTC. This gives the protein CASSPSYEQYF.

The chain has TRBV4-1 and TRBJ2-3; the D gene is possibly TRBD2 (5 bases). This CDR3 contains 16 residues. In germline, CDR1 is MGHRA, CDR2 YSYEKL. Trimming stripped 1 base from V and 5 bases from J, with 16 bases between. DNA for the CDR3: TGCGCCAGCAGCCAAGTCGCGGCGGGTCAGCTAGATACGCAGTATTTT. Protein: CASSQVAAGQLDTQYF.

The rearrangement joins TRBV11-3 to TRBJ1-1; TRBD1 is a possible D gene (5 bases). Trimming removed 6 bases at V and 0 bases at J, with 14 bases between. The CDR3 runs 15 residues. CDR1 is SGHNT and CDR2 is YENEEA in the germline V gene. CDR3 sequence: CASRYSGIMNTEAFF. DNA of the CDR3: TGTGCCAGCAGATACTCAGGGATAATGAACACTGAAGCTTTCTTT.

This clone is a singleton in its sample. The V gene is TRBV12-5, the J gene TRBJ2-3; D may match TRBD1 or TRBD2 (5 bases each). This CDR3 is built from 14 residues. V gave up 5 bases and J gave up 4 bases, with 13 bases separating them. Germline CDR1 and CDR2: LGHNT and FRNRAP. The CDR3 region has the DNA TGTGCTAGTGGTCCCCGGGACCGATCAGATACGCAGTATTTT. This gives the protein CASGPRDRSDTQYF.

The chain joins TRBV5-4 to TRBJ2-1; D remains ambiguous. The CDR3 runs to 17 residues. V gave up 0 bases and J gave up 0 bases, with 13 bases separating them. Germline V gene sequence: CDR1 SGHNT, CDR2 YYREEE (reference sequence). The DNA of the CDR3 is TGTGCCAGCAGCTTGGGAAATTTCGAGAGCTCCTACAATGAGCAGTTCTTC. Its protein product is CASSLGNFESSYNEQFF.

A word on this clone: Other DNA variants within this sample encode the same CDR3. The V and J genes are TRBV2 and TRBJ2-3; the D is unclear. This CDR3 is built from 16 residues. Trimming removed 4 bases at V and 9 bases at J, with 23 bases between. The germline gives CDR1 SNHLY, CDR2 FYNNEI. In DNA form, the CDR3 reads TGTGCCAGCAGTGTGTCTGGCGACCAACTCCAAGACACGCAGTATTTT. It specifies CASSVSGDQLQDTQYF. Combining the CDR3 with reference TRBV2 and TRBJ2-3 gives the whole variable domain EPEVTQTPSHQVTQMGQEVILRCVPISNHLYFYWYRQILGQKVEFLVSFYNNEISEKSEIFDDQFSVERPDGSNFTLKIRSTKLEDSAMYFCASSVSGDQLQDTQYFGPGTRLTVL.

This clone showed up just a few times. The CDR3 nucleotides read TGTGCCAGCAGCTTAGGGCAGTACACTGAAGCTTTCTTT. This gives the protein CASSLGQYTEAFF. The V gene is TRBV11-3, the J gene TRBJ1-1; D not resolved. Germline CDR1 reads SGHNT; CDR2 reads YENEEA. This CDR3 is 13 amino acids long. The V gene lost 1 base and the J gene lost 3 bases, with 6 bases spanning the gap.

This clone has a handful of counts. CDR3 DNA: TGTGCCAGTAGTATTGGTTCTAGCAAAGAGACCCAGTACTTC. Encoded protein: CASSIGSSKETQYF. The chain is built from TRBV19 and TRBJ2-5; a weak D match, TRBD2 (5 bases). The CDR3 has 14 residues. Germline V gives CDR1 LNHDA, CDR2 SQIVND (reference sequence). The V end was cut by 3 bases, the J end by 3 bases, with 11 bases between.

The chain has TRBV30 and TRBJ2-5; D gene ambiguous. CDR3 length: 12 amino acids. The germline V gene has CDR1 GTSNPN and CDR2 SVGIG (reference sequence). V was shortened by 0 bases and J by 1 base, with 3 bases between the two germline ends. In DNA form, the CDR3 reads TGTGCCTGGAGTGTAAGCCAAGAGACCCAGTACTTC. This sequence encodes CAWSVSQETQYF.

The chain employs TRBV9 and TRBJ1-2, with a possible D match to TRBD1 (5 bases). Germline V gives CDR1 SGDLS, CDR2 YYNGEE. Deletions cut 3 bases from V and 6 bases from J, with 12 bases between. This CDR3 has 13 amino acids. The CDR3 DNA sequence: TGTGCCAGCAGCGCCAGGGTTTTTGATGGCTACACCTTC. It translates to CASSARVFDGYTF.

This rearrangement joins TRBV9 to TRBJ1-1, with 7 bases lining up with TRBD1. The germline CDR1 and CDR2 sequences are SGDLS and YYNGEE. J lost 3 bases, V lost 4 bases, and 12 bases had no gene match. The CDR3 is made up of 16 amino acids. The CDR3 DNA follows: TGTGCCAGCAGCTTTAGAGGGGGCTGGGGGGACACTGAAGCTTTCTTT. Its protein product is CASSFRGGWGDTEAFF.

The J gene is TRBJ1-2, the V gene TRBV25-1; no clear D gene. CDR1 is MGHDK and CDR2 is SYGVNS in the germline V gene. The germline V and J ends were trimmed by 5 bases and 8 bases, with 18 bases remaining between them. The length of the CDR3 is 14 residues. CDR3 nucleotides: TGTGCCAGCAGTTCTAGTAACCCCTTGGGAGGCTACACCTTC. Protein sequence: CASSSSNPLGGYTF.

This chain connects TRBV6-6 to TRBJ2-7; 9 nucleotides match TRBD2. This CDR3 is 15 amino acids long. Germline V gives CDR1 MNHNY, CDR2 SVGAGI (reference sequence). V was pared by 1 base and J by 4 bases, with 5 bases of the junction left unmatched. DNA of the CDR3: TGTGCCAGCAGTTACTATGCGGGAGGGCTATACGAGCAGTACTTC. This encodes CASSYYAGGLYEQYF.

Here the CDR3 DNA reads TGTGCCAGCAGCCTTGGGAGGCCTGGGGCCAACGTCCTGACTTTC. It encodes CASSLGRPGANVLTF. The rearrangement joins TRBV27 to TRBJ2-6; perhaps TRBD2 as D (6 bases). Trimming stripped 6 bases from V and 2 bases from J, with 11 bases between. The length of the CDR3 is 15 residues. The germline gives CDR1 MNHEY, CDR2 SMNVEV (reference sequence).

The V call is TRBV6-1, the J call TRBJ1-5; maybe TRBD1 (5 bases). With 4 bases removed from V and 9 bases from J, the gap between germline ends came to 10 bases. This CDR3 contains 12 residues. CDR1 MNHNS and CDR2 SASEGT come from the germline V gene. CDR3 loop: CASSVGVGPQHF. The CDR3 DNA is TGTGCCAGCAGTGTGGGGGTAGGGCCCCAGCATTTT.

The chain employs TRBV28 and TRBJ1-5, with TRBD1 matching 8 bases. The CDR3 contains 13 residues. Germline V lookup: CDR1 MDHEN, CDR2 SYDVKM. V shed 6 bases, J shed 6 bases, and the junction held 4 bases outside the gene matches. The CDR3: CASSPGGSQPQHF. The CDR3 nucleotides are TGTGCCAGCAGCCCAGGGGGCAGTCAGCCCCAGCATTTT.

V is TRBV6-5 and J is TRBJ2-3; 10 bases fit TRBD1. V lost 5 bases to trimming and J lost 6 bases; unmatched junction nucleotides: 5. The CDR3 extends over 14 amino acids. The germline gives CDR1 MNHEY, CDR2 SVGAGI. CDR3 DNA sequence: TGTGCCAGCAGTGCGGGACAGGGGAGGGATACGCAGTATTTT. It specifies CASSAGQGRDTQYF.

CDR3 in DNA: TGTGCCAGCACCCAGGATTATAATTCACCCCTCCACTTT. Translating it yields CASTQDYNSPLHF. This rearrangement joins TRBV6-5 to TRBJ1-6; no reliable D call. V dropped 7 bases and J dropped 4 bases, with 8 bases sitting between them. There are 13 residues in the CDR3. Germline V lookup: CDR1 MNHEY, CDR2 SVGAGI.

The gene calls are TRBV5-1 and TRBJ2-2; D not resolved. CDR3 length: 13 residues. CDR1 is SGHRS and CDR2 is YFSETQ in the germline V gene. V lost 4 bases and J lost 3, with 7 bases in between. The CDR3 region is CASSRRDTGELFF. The DNA of the CDR3 is TGCGCCAGCAGCAGAAGAGACACCGGGGAGCTGTTTTTT.

The chain has TRBV11-3 and TRBJ2-5, with 7 nucleotides matching TRBD2. The germline V gene has CDR1 SGHNT and CDR2 YENEEA. The CDR3 is 15 amino acids. V shed 1 base, J shed 4 bases, and the junction held 6 bases outside the gene matches. The CDR3 bases are TGTGCCAGCAGCTTAGGGACTAGAGAGGGAGAGACCCAGTACTTC. This sequence encodes CASSLGTREGETQYF.

This clone was seen a handful of times. V is TRBV2 and J is TRBJ2-7; a weak D match, TRBD2 (6 bases). Trimming removed 7 bases at V and 3 bases at J, with 13 bases between. Germline assignment: CDR1 SNHLY and CDR2 FYNNEI. CDR3 length equals 13 residues. Here the CDR3 reads CASMGGTRYEQYF. CDR3 sequence (DNA): TGTGCCAGCATGGGAGGTACACGCTACGAGCAGTACTTC.

The genes are TRBV5-4 and TRBJ2-1, with 8 bases matching TRBD1. After removal of 2 bases from V and 4 bases from J, the junction contained 2 bases not matched to a gene. There are 14 residues in the CDR3. The germline gives CDR1 SGHNT, CDR2 YYREEE (reference sequence). CDR3 protein: CASSLDRGYNEQFF. As DNA, the CDR3 is TGTGCCAGCAGCTTAGACAGGGGATACAATGAGCAGTTCTTC. The full variable domain, completed using reference TRBV5-4 and TRBJ2-1, is ETGVTQSPTHLIKTRGQQVTLRCSSQSGHNTVSWYQQALGQGPQFIFQYYREEENGRGNFPPRFSGLQFPNYSSELNVNALELDDSALYLCASSLDRGYNEQFFGPGTRLTVL.

The V gene is TRBV5-1, the J gene TRBJ2-5; 8 nucleotides line up with TRBD2. J lost 4 bases, V lost 1 base, and 3 bases had no gene match. Germline CDR1 SGHRS, CDR2 YFSETQ. CDR3 length: 14 amino acids. The CDR3 sequence: CASSLSGRRETQYF. The CDR3, as DNA: TGCGCCAGCAGCTTGAGCGGGAGACGAGAGACCCAGTACTTC.

The V and J genes are TRBV4-3 and TRBJ2-1; 12 nucleotides line up with TRBD2. The germline CDR1 and CDR2 sequences are LGHNA and YSLEER. J gave up 4 bases and V 2 bases, and 3 bases lay outside the gene matches. The CDR3 runs 16 residues. CDR3 in amino acids: CASSQRTSGEYNEQFF. The CDR3 region has the DNA TGCGCCAGCAGCCAAAGGACTAGCGGGGAATACAATGAGCAGTTCTTC.

V is TRBV19 and J is TRBJ2-1; D might be TRBD2 (6 bases). The CDR3 loop spans 15 amino acids. The V end was cut by 3 bases, the J end by 0 bases, with 9 bases between. Germline V gene lookup returns CDR1 LNHDA and CDR2 SQIVND (reference sequence). The DNA of the CDR3 is TGTGCCAGTAGTATCCTCGGGGGCTCCTACAATGAGCAGTTCTTC. It is translated as CASSILGGSYNEQFF.

In the case of this clone: Because the CDR3's place on the DNA is in doubt, the DNA is left out and the CDR3 is given as listed by TCRdb. The CDR3 protein is CASSYSISGPGEQYF. V and J are TRBV6-6 and TRBJ2-7. 15 amino acids form the CDR3, both terminal residues included. Per germline, CDR1 MNHNY and CDR2 SVGAGI (reference sequence).

J is TRBJ2-7 and V is TRBV30, with TRBD2 identical over 7 bases. The germline V gene encodes CDR1 GTSNPN and CDR2 SVGIG (reference sequence). The V segment lost 4 bases and the J segment 0 bases; nucleotides outside the gene matches: 12. The CDR3 has 16 amino acids. In DNA, the CDR3 is TGTGCCTGGAATTCCGGCGCGGGAGTGACCTCCTACGAGCAGTACTTC. Its protein is CAWNSGAGVTSYEQYF.

The chain recombines TRBV4-2 with TRBJ2-1, with D maybe TRBD2 (6 bases). CDR1 LGHNA and CDR2 YNFKEQ come from the germline V gene. Trimming left V 0 bases short and J 4 bases short, with 13 bases between. The CDR3 is 16 residues long. The CDR3 DNA follows: TGTGCCAGCAGCCAAGAGGGACTGGGATTTTACAATGAGCAGTTCTTC. It yields the protein CASSQEGLGFYNEQFF.